The following is a TCR beta chain sequence with its context. This record comes from a study of cytomegalovirus exposure and HLA in healthy donors. Use of 60 Vbeta and 13 Jbeta primers characterized the PCR. The table came from immunoSEQ multiplex PCR; TCRdb's copy has only in-frame clones and leaves some out. The profile shows around 100,000 clones, about 81% of them singletons. Looked up from germline, CDR1 is KGHSH and CDR2 is LQKENI. With 6 bases clipped from V and 6 bases from J, the junction kept 13 bases outside the gene matches. This CDR3 has 16 amino acids. The chain uses TRBV18 and TRBJ2-2, with 7 bases matching TRBD1. The TCR originated in a man aged 50-59 years in good health and CMV-seronegative. The specimen sequenced was PBMCs. The CDR3 bases are TGTGCCAGCTCCGAACAGGGGCCGAACGGGTCCGGGGAGCTGTTTTTT. As protein: CASSEQGPNGSGELFF.